This T cell receptor beta chain came from a study of blood T cell repertoires in COVID-19 (TCRdb year 2020). As for the study more broadly: Samples from collaborators originated in the United States, Italy and Spain and spanned both the acute and convalescent phases of COVID-19. The material from the prospective study consisted of cDNA or gDNA derived from T cells, B-cell-depleted T cells, or PBMCs. The dataset comprised deeply sampled blood TCRbeta repertoires from subjects exposed to, actively infected with, or recovered from COVID-19. The repertoires were released in a freely available public database intended as a resource for research on the immune response to SARS-CoV-2. The samples were drawn from two sources: the first 160 participants of the ongoing ImmuneRACE study, and over 950 subjects contributed by 6 global collaborators. The sample metadata nearly always contained a de-identified subject ID, COVID-19 status, age in years and sex. Where HLA class I and class II types were available, the types were taken from metadata supplied by the sample provider, not from assay-based typing. The study at large found these results: The amount of clinical and demographic metadata varied by source and participant and was provided uncurated.

TCRbeta CDR3 regions were amplified from genomic DNA using the immunoSEQ Assay, a bias-controlled multiplex PCR. The original pipeline was this. Nucleated cell counts per sample were estimated from amplification of reference gene primers within the assay. To quantify the absolute abundance of each unique TCRbeta CDR3 rearrangement, sequence reads were collapsed and filtered. For each sample, productive Simpson clonality was calculated as the square root of Simpson's diversity index over productive rearrangements. TCRdb took this table from immuneACCESS and kept in-frame rearrangements with V and J called. Such tables lack part of the clones; where checked against another copy, unresolved V genes explain under half of the gap, and the rest is unexplained. That table supplies the V and J calls and clone size; D and trimming were determined from the DNA. This sample holds 250,000 or so clones; 85% to 90% were observed only once. The ten largest clonotypes hold about 4% of the sample.

Regarding this clone: Its antigen has not been determined. Base qualities are missing; no much larger clone stands one base away.

In the prospective study, participants were 18 to 89 years old, resided in 24 geographic areas of the United States, and were enrolled through a virtual design. To assign participants to cohorts, the prospective study relied on clinical history that participants themselves reported in a screening survey and a study questionnaire. Mobile phlebotomists in the prospective study collected whole blood, serum and a nasopharyngeal or oropharyngeal swab from every participant. Over an approximately two-month period, participants in the prospective study had the option of providing additional blood draws and questionnaires. Blood samples from the prospective study were shipped frozen or at room temperature prior to DNA extraction. CDR1 MDHEN and CDR2 SYDVKM were looked up in the germline V gene. The CDR3 goes from the cysteine to the phenylalanine over 14 residues. Just CDR3 DNA is preserved here, 42 bases in frame from base 1. Germline trimming amounts to 2 bases on V and 3 bases on J, with 4 as the count of junction bases outside the gene matches.

Sequenced material: PBMCs or T cells enriched from blood (not recorded which). The TCR sequence derives from a woman in her thirties with acute COVID-19. Rearrangement joined TRBV28 to TRBJ2-7, and 7 junction bases match TRBD2. CDR3 protein: CASSLAGADYEQYF. The sequenced DNA is TGTGCCAGCAGTTTAGCGGGAGCAGACTACGAGCAGTACTTC. When the CDR3 is completed using the reference TRBV28 and TRBJ2-7 genes on either side, the full variable domain is DVKVTQSSRYLVKRTGEKVFLECVQDMDHENMFWYRQDPGLGLRLIYFSYDVKMKEKGDIPEGYSVSREKKERFSLILESASTNQTSMYLCASSLAGADYEQYFGPGTRLTVT.